The next 26 T cell receptor beta chains were all read from a single sample in a study of T-cell memory formation after mild COVID-19. TCRdb reprocessed the 5' RACE reads with MiXCR, giving one entry per CDR3 protein. The sample holds some 150,000 distinct CDR3 sequences, around 25% seen once. The specimen sequenced was PBMCs or a T cell subset sorted from them (not recorded which). These receptors were obtained from an adult woman who had mild COVID-19 (a few samples of this study predate the infection). Cell type and time point are not known.

The chain is built from TRBV6-5 and TRBJ2-7; a weak D match, TRBD1 (5 bases). Germline assignment: CDR1 MNHEY and CDR2 SVGAGI. The germline V and J ends were trimmed by 1 base and 4 bases, with 17 bases remaining between them. The CDR3 covers 16 residues. The CDR3 DNA reads as TGTGCCAGCAGTTACTATTCGGCAGGGTTGCGGTACGAGCAGTACTTC. Protein product: CASSYYSAGLRYEQYF.

This clonotype was seen a few times. The chain links TRBV20-1 to TRBJ2-7; 9 bases line up with TRBD1. J was trimmed by 2 bases and V by 1 base; bases with no gene match: 9. The germline V gene has CDR1 DFQATT and CDR2 SNEGSKA (reference sequence). This CDR3 is 16 amino acids long. The CDR3 nucleotides read TGCAGTGCTAGAGGGGACAGGGCAGCGGGGACCTACGAGCAGTACTTC. Protein: CSARGDRAAGTYEQYF.

This clonotype was recorded a few times. The V gene is TRBV5-1, the J gene TRBJ2-7; 11 nucleotides agree with TRBD1. Germline CDR1 and CDR2: SGHRS and YFSETQ. J lost 5 bases, V lost 4 bases, and 5 bases had no gene match. This CDR3 region has 14 residues. The DNA of the CDR3 is TGCGCCAGCAGCCCTGGACAGGGGGCCGACGAGCAGTACTTC. Amino acids: CASSPGQGADEQYF.

The sample holds many counts of this clonotype. At one end, the junction sequence differs from germline, possibly due to a read error. The rearrangement links TRBV7-7 to TRBJ2-3, with D perhaps TRBD2 (6 bases). The germline V gene encodes CDR1 SSHAT and CDR2 FNYEAQ (reference sequence). The CDR3 is 15 residues long. The CDR3 sequence: CASSLAVLRVRGQYF. The CDR3 DNA follows: TGTGCTAGCAGCTTAGCGGTATTGCGGGTACGGGGGCAGTATTTT.

This clonotype was detected a few times. V gene TRBV7-8 combines with J gene TRBJ2-1, with 10 bases that match TRBD2. The CDR3 is 19 amino acids. The germline gives CDR1 SGHVS, CDR2 FQNEAQ. V gave up 0 bases and J gave up 7 bases; unmatched junction bases: 15. CDR3 nucleotide sequence: TGTGCCAGCAGCTTAGCGGGGACCCTAACTAGCGGGATGGGAAATGAGCAGTTCTTC. As protein: CASSLAGTLTSGMGNEQFF.

The V gene is TRBV18, the J gene TRBJ2-5; D might be TRBD1 (5 bases). V lost 2 bases to trimming and J lost 4 bases, with 11 bases between them. The germline V gene has CDR1 KGHSH and CDR2 LQKENI. The CDR3 extends over 14 amino acids. The CDR3 DNA follows: TGTGCCAGCTCACCATACTCCCAGGGAGAGACCCAGTACTTC. Protein: CASSPYSQGETQYF.

The gene calls are TRBV12-3 or TRBV12-4 and TRBJ2-1; no reliable D call. Trimming left V 4 bases short and J 4 bases short, with 17 bases between. The length of the CDR3 is 16 residues. The CDR3 here is CASSSELSGLYNEQFF. The CDR3 DNA follows: TGTGCCAGCAGTTCTGAGCTCTCGGGCCTATACAATGAGCAGTTCTTC.

In this sample, this clonotype turned up a few times. This rearrangement joins TRBV27 to TRBJ2-2; TRBD2 matches 12 bases. Germline CDR1 MNHEY, CDR2 SMNVEV (reference sequence). This CDR3 region has 15 residues. The V gene end was trimmed by 6 bases and the J gene end by 5 bases; junction bases not matched to a gene: 4. The CDR3: CASSPTSGRTGELFF. For the CDR3, the DNA is TGTGCCAGCAGCCCGACTAGCGGGAGAACCGGGGAGCTGTTTTTT.

The V gene is TRBV6-2 or TRBV6-3, the J gene TRBJ2-7, with 11 nucleotides matching TRBD2. Looked up from germline, CDR1 is MNHEY and CDR2 is SVGEGT. V gave up 4 bases and J gave up 5 bases; unmatched junction bases: 7. This CDR3 region has 15 residues. The CDR3 DNA is TGTGCCAGCAGTTCTCCGGAACTAGCGGGAGACGAGCAGTACTTC. It codes for CASSSPELAGDEQYF.

This chain uses TRBV7-9 with TRBJ2-2; D is uncertain. The ends were cut back, 4 bases at V and 4 bases at J, with 10 bases in the middle. Looked up from germline, CDR1 is SEHNR and CDR2 is FQNEAQ (reference sequence). This CDR3 region has 14 residues. The CDR3 here is CASSSLAATGELFF. CDR3 nucleotide sequence: TGTGCCAGCAGCTCGCTTGCTGCCACCGGGGAGCTGTTTTTT.

This chain uses TRBV4-1 with TRBJ2-1, with 9 bases fitting TRBD2. The junction had 9 bases not matched to a gene; V was cut back by 0 bases and J by 9 bases. From germline, CDR1 is MGHRA and CDR2 YSYEKL. The CDR3 is made up of 16 amino acids. The CDR3 nucleotides are TGCGCCAGCAGCCAAGAGGGACTAGCCAACAGGGGTGAGCAGTTCTTC. Encoded protein: CASSQEGLANRGEQFF.

The chain links TRBV5-1 to TRBJ1-1, with unresolved D. Germline CDR1 reads SGHRS; CDR2 reads YFSETQ. V lost 0 bases and J lost 4, with 10 bases in between. This CDR3 is built from 14 residues. The chain's CDR3 is CASSLAGRGTEAFF. The CDR3 nucleotides read TGCGCCAGCAGCTTGGCGGGCCGGGGCACTGAAGCTTTCTTT.

This clonotype was seen a handful of times. This chain connects TRBV5-1 to TRBJ1-1; 9 bases match TRBD1. The CDR3 runs to 14 residues. Unmatched junction bases numbered 2, after V lost 0 bases and J lost 5 bases. Germline loops: CDR1 SGHRS, CDR2 YFSETQ. The CDR3 protein is CASSLVGTGTEAFF. The DNA of the CDR3 is TGCGCCAGCAGCTTGGTGGGGACAGGGACTGAAGCTTTCTTT.

The V call is TRBV4-1, the J call TRBJ2-1; 8 nucleotides line up with TRBD2. Trimming took 1 base from V and 4 from J; bases not matched to a gene: 3. Germline V CDR1 and CDR2: MGHRA, YSYEKL. The CDR3 covers 15 residues. CDR3 DNA sequence: TGCGCCAGCAGCCAAGCCAGCGGGGGTTACAATGAGCAGTTCTTC. It specifies CASSQASGGYNEQFF.

This clonotype turned up a few times. The chain employs TRBV29-1 and TRBJ2-2; D uncertain. The length of the CDR3 is 14 residues. V was cut by 0 bases and J by 5 bases, with 10 bases left in between. In germline, CDR1 is SQVTM, CDR2 ANQGSEA. CDR3: CSVEDFRVTGELFF. In DNA, the CDR3 is TGCAGCGTTGAAGATTTTAGGGTTACCGGGGAGCTGTTTTTT.

This chain links TRBV27 with TRBJ1-2; maybe TRBD1 (5 bases). The CDR3 contains 18 residues. Germline V CDR1 and CDR2: MNHEY, SMNVEV (reference sequence). Trimming cost V 4 bases and J 4 bases, with 25 bases left between them. This chain's CDR3 is CASSSIAAGPSTIYGYTF. CDR3 coding DNA: TGTGCCAGCAGTTCCATCGCCGCAGGGCCGTCTACAATCTATGGCTACACCTTC.

The CDR3 region is CASSLAGQGWDQPQHF. Written as DNA, the CDR3 is TGTGCCAGCAGTTTAGCTGGACAGGGATGGGATCAGCCCCAGCATTTT. The chain has TRBV27 and TRBJ1-5; 8 bases map to TRBD1. In germline, CDR1 is MNHEY, CDR2 SMNVEV (reference sequence). The trim removed 2 bases at V and 5 bases at J, leaving 8 bases unmatched. The CDR3 has 16 amino acids.

This clonotype turned up a few times. The V and J genes are TRBV5-1 and TRBJ1-1; D ambiguous. Germline V CDR1 and CDR2: SGHRS, YFSETQ. This CDR3 spans 14 amino acids. Trimming took off 0 bases at V and 5 bases at J, with 11 bases between the two ends. CDR3 nucleotides: TGCGCCAGCAGCTTGGGAGGCCTGAGGACTGAAGCTTTCTTT. Encoded protein: CASSLGGLRTEAFF.

V and J are TRBV30 and TRBJ2-7; 7 positions match TRBD2. V lost 2 bases to trimming and J lost 4 bases; unmatched junction nucleotides: 8. Germline CDR1 is GTSNPN and CDR2 is SVGIG (reference sequence). The CDR3 length is 14 residues. CDR3 coding DNA: TGTGCCTGGAGTAACGATGGGGGACTATACGAGCAGTACTTC. This translates into CAWSNDGGLYEQYF.

This clonotype was detected a few times. A much larger clone lies a single base off, so this may be a read error. The chain has TRBV7-9 and TRBJ2-7; D ambiguous. The CDR3 covers 14 residues. The germline V and J ends were trimmed by 5 bases and 2 bases, with 13 bases remaining between them. CDR1 is SEHNR, CDR2 FQNEAQ, per germline (reference sequence). The CDR3 nucleotides read TGTGCCAGCAGCATAGTAGGACCCACCTACGAGCAGTACTTC. This translates into CASSIVGPTYEQYF. Full variable domain (outside the CDR3, taken from reference TRBV7-9 and TRBJ2-7): DTGVSQNPRHKITKRGQNVTFRCDPISEHNRLYWYRQTLGQGPEFLTYFQNEAQLEKSRLLSDRFSAERPKGSFSTLEIQRTEQGDSAMYLCASSIVGPTYEQYFGPGTRLTVT.

There are a few counts of this clonotype. V is TRBV11-2 and J is TRBJ2-2; 7 bases are shared with TRBD2. J gave up 3 bases and V 1 base, and 5 bases lay outside the gene matches. The CDR3 is 16 amino acids. Germline-derived CDR1 and CDR2 are SGHAT and FQNNGV. CDR3 DNA: TGTGCCAGCAGCTTAGGGTCGGGACTACACACCGGGGAGCTGTTTTTT. It specifies CASSLGSGLHTGELFF.

The chain combines TRBV12-3 or TRBV12-4 with TRBJ2-3; D is unclear. Trimming took 6 bases from V and 0 from J, leaving 13 bases between them. The CDR3 sequence is 15 residues long. The CDR3 DNA sequence: TGTGCCAGCAGCCACGCAATCGGAAGCACAGATACGCAGTATTTT. This translates into CASSHAIGSTDTQYF.

This chain connects TRBV4-3 to TRBJ2-1, with TRBD2 identical over 9 bases. Trimming cost V 0 bases and J 0 bases; bases outside gene matches: 0. CDR1 LGHNA and CDR2 YSLEER come from the germline V gene. CDR3 length: 16 residues. The CDR3 nucleotides read TGCGCCAGCAGCCAAGATAGCGGGAGCTCCTACAATGAGCAGTTCTTC. Translating it yields CASSQDSGSSYNEQFF.

V usage is TRBV9 and J usage is TRBJ2-2; D perhaps matches TRBD2 (5 bases). Trimming took off 1 base at V and 6 bases at J, with 10 bases between the two ends. This CDR3 spans 14 amino acids. The germline gives CDR1 SGDLS, CDR2 YYNGEE. The CDR3: CASSVPASSGELFF. The CDR3 DNA reads as TGTGCCAGCAGCGTACCGGCTAGCTCCGGGGAGCTGTTTTTT.

This rearrangement joins TRBV13 to TRBJ2-3, with D possibly being TRBD1 (6 bases). The CDR3 contains 15 residues. Trimming removed 9 bases from V and 0 bases from J, with 16 bases in between. Per the germline V gene, CDR1 is PRHDT and CDR2 is FYEKMQ (reference sequence). Here the CDR3 DNA reads TGTGCCAGTGCTTGGACAGAGGCTAGCACAGATACGCAGTATTTT. Amino acid sequence: CASAWTEASTDTQYF.

This clonotype was counted a few times. The rearrangement joins TRBV6-2 or TRBV6-3 to TRBJ1-1; D is uncertain. Trimming stripped 6 bases from V and 8 bases from J, with 16 bases between. The CDR3 sequence is 13 residues long. Per the germline V gene, CDR1 is MNHEY and CDR2 is SVGEGT. The CDR3 loop reads CASSSPKGSEAFF. The CDR3 DNA sequence: TGTGCCAGCAGCTCCCCCAAGGGATCCGAAGCTTTCTTT.